Listed here are 8 T cell receptor beta chains from one sample, sequenced in a study of lymphopenia after photon versus proton radiotherapy. Sequencing used immunoSEQ multiplex PCR; TCRdb keeps in-frame clones, though not all of them. The sample shows roughly 58,000 clones, about nine tenths of them seen only once. Sequences were derived from peripheral blood, sampled from a patient treated with proton-based radiotherapy. Receptors originate from a man of 80 years or more with esophageal cancer.

The V call is TRBV19, the J call TRBJ1-3; D call uncertain. The CDR3 has 12 amino acids. From germline, CDR1 is LNHDA and CDR2 SQIVND (reference sequence). V lost 6 bases, J lost 7 bases, and 10 bases lay in between. The CDR3 spells CASSYVGNTIYF. CDR3 nucleotides: TGTGCCAGTAGCTATGTGGGGAACACCATATATTTT. The full variable domain, its missing parts supplied by reference TRBV19 and TRBJ1-3, is DGGITQSPKYLFRKEGQNVTLSCEQNLNHDAMYWYRQDPGQGLRLIYYSQIVNDFQKGDIAEGYSVSREKKESFPLTVTSAQKNPTAFYLCASSYVGNTIYFGEGSWLTVV.

CDR3 sequence (DNA): TGTGCCAGCAGCTTGCTAGCGGGAGTAGCAGATACGCAGTATTTT. Protein product: CASSLLAGVADTQYF. The rearrangement uses TRBV5-5 and TRBJ2-3; TRBD2 agrees at 10 bases. The germline CDR1 and CDR2 sequences are SGHKS and YYEKEE (reference sequence). J gave up 4 bases and V 1 base, and 3 bases lay outside the gene matches. The CDR3 spans 15 residues.

The chain is built from TRBV25-1 and TRBJ2-1; 8 nucleotides line up with TRBD1. The CDR3 consists of 15 residues. Germline V lookup: CDR1 MGHDK, CDR2 SYGVNS. The V segment lost 3 bases and the J segment 3 bases; nucleotides outside the gene matches: 4. The CDR3 here is CASSEAGTGYNEQFF. As DNA, the CDR3 is TGTGCCAGCAGTGAGGCCGGGACAGGCTACAATGAGCAGTTCTTC.

The sample holds a few counts of this clone. The J gene is TRBJ1-5, the V gene TRBV30; D gene uncertain. This CDR3 comprises 15 residues. Trimming took 1 base from V and 0 from J, leaving 10 bases between them. Germline V gene lookup returns CDR1 GTSNPN and CDR2 SVGIG (reference sequence). In DNA, the CDR3 is TGTGCCTGGAGTGGGTTGGGAGATAGCAATCAGCCCCAGCATTTT. The encoded protein is CAWSGLGDSNQPQHF.

The V call is TRBV4-3, the J call TRBJ2-3; no clear D. The germline CDR1 and CDR2 sequences are LGHNA and YSLEER. The CDR3 length is 12 residues. Trimming removed 0 bases at V and 6 bases at J, with 4 bases between. The CDR3: CASSQDTDTQYF. DNA for the CDR3: TGCGCCAGCAGCCAAGATACCGATACGCAGTATTTT.

The chain has TRBV4-1 and TRBJ2-1; 9 bases are a match to TRBD1. The CDR3 spans 16 residues. V gave up 1 base and J gave up 8 bases; unmatched junction bases: 9. Per germline, CDR1 MGHRA and CDR2 YSYEKL. The CDR3: CASSQAGTGNYDEQFF. In nucleotides, the CDR3 is TGCGCCAGCAGCCAAGCGGGGACAGGGAATTACGATGAGCAGTTCTTC.

The chain employs TRBV5-1 and TRBJ2-5; no definite D call. This CDR3 region has 13 residues. With 3 bases removed from V and 1 base from J, the gap between germline ends came to 7 bases. CDR1 is SGHRS and CDR2 is YFSETQ in the germline V gene. CDR3 protein: CASSSGPQETQYF. Written as DNA, the CDR3 is TGCGCCAGCAGCTCCGGGCCCCAAGAGACCCAGTACTTC.

This sequence joins TRBV6-1 and TRBJ2-7; D remains ambiguous. CDR1 is MNHNS and CDR2 is SASEGT in the germline V gene. CDR3 length: 13 residues. With 4 bases removed from V and 3 bases from J, the gap between germline ends came to 10 bases. The CDR3 DNA follows: TGTGCCAGCAGTGCCAGGACGGGCTACGAGCAGTACTTC. It is translated as CASSARTGYEQYF.